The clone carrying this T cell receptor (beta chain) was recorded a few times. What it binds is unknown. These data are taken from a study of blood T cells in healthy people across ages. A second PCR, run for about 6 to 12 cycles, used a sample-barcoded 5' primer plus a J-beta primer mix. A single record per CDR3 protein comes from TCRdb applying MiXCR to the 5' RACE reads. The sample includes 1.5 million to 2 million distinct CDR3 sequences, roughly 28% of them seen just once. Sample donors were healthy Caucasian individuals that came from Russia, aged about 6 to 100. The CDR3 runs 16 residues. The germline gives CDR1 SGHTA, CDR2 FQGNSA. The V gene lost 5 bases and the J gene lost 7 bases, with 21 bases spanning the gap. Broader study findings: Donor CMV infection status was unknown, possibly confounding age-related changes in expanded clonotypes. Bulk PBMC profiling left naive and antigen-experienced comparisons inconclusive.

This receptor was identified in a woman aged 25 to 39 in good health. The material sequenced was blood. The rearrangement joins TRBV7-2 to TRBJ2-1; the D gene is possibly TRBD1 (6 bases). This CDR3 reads CASSQGGPRAQNEQFF. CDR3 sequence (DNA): TGTGCCAGCAGCCAAGGGGGACCCCGGGCTCAGAATGAGCAGTTCTTC.